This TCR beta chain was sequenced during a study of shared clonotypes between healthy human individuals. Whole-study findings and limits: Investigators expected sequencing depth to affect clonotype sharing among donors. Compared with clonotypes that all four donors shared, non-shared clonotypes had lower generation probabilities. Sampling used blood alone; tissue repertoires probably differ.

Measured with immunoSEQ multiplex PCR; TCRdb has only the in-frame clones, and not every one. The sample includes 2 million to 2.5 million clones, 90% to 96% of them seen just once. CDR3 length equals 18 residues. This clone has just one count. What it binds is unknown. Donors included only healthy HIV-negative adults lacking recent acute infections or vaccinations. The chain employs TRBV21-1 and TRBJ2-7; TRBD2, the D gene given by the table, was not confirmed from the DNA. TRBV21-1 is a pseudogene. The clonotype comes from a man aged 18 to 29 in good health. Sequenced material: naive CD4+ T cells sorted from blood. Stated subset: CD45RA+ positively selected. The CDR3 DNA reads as TGTGCCAGCACCCGGCTTCGCGCGGGGTCCCCTAGCTCCTACGAGCAGTACTTC. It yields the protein CASTRLRAGSPSSYEQYF.